The 9 T cell receptor beta chains presented below share a single source sample, sequenced in a study of shared clonotypes between healthy human individuals. Using immunoSEQ multiplex PCR, the repertoire was profiled, and TCRdb retains in-frame clones only, with some absent. Of 2 million to 2.5 million clones listed, 80% to 95% are singletons. The specimen sequenced was naive CD4+ T cells from PBMCs. Stated subset: CD45RA+ positively selected. All receptors come from a man younger than 35 in good health. Some clones in this sample may be carry-over from other donors' samples.

Note on this clone: Other DNA sequences of this sample code for an identical CDR3. This chain connects TRBV5-4 to TRBJ2-7; 15 bases are shared with TRBD2. Trimming took 4 bases from V and 6 from J; bases not matched to a gene: 2. Germline lookup yields CDR1 SGHNT and CDR2 YYREEE (reference sequence). The CDR3 has 14 residues. The CDR3 here is CASSPGLAGGEQYF. The DNA of the CDR3 is TGTGCCAGCAGCCCGGGACTAGCGGGAGGCGAGCAGTACTTC.

The chain uses TRBV28 and TRBJ2-5; 8 bases line up with TRBD2. Germline-derived CDR1 and CDR2 are MDHEN and SYDVKM. Trimming at V came to 4 bases and at J to 4 bases, leaving 2 bases not matched to a gene. This CDR3 region has 13 residues. CDR3 nucleotide sequence: TGTGCCAGCAGTTACCTAGCGGGAGAGACCCAGTACTTC. As protein: CASSYLAGETQYF.

V and J are TRBV7-3 and TRBJ2-3; unclear D gene. There are 14 residues in the CDR3. Germline V lookup: CDR1 SGHTA, CDR2 FQGTGA. Trimming stripped 3 bases from V and 2 bases from J, with 9 bases between. CDR3 in amino acids: CASSLIRNTDTQYF. In DNA, the CDR3 is TGTGCCAGCAGCTTGATCAGAAACACAGATACGCAGTATTTT. The full variable domain, in which reference TRBV7-3 and TRBJ2-3 provide the parts outside the CDR3, is GAGVSQTPSNKVTEKGKYVELRCDPISGHTALYWYRQSLGQGPEFLIYFQGTGAADDSGLPNDRFFAVRPEGSVSTLKIQRTERGDSAVYLCASSLIRNTDTQYFGPGTRLTVL.

The chain employs TRBV5-4 and TRBJ2-3, with TRBD2 matching 7 bases. CDR3 size: 17 residues. Germline V gives CDR1 SGHNT, CDR2 YYREEE (reference sequence). The junction had 10 bases not matched to a gene; V was cut back by 2 bases and J by 1 base. Here the CDR3 DNA reads TGTGCCAGCAGCTTACCCTTAAGTACTAGCGGCACAGATACGCAGTATTTT. It yields the protein CASSLPLSTSGTDTQYF.

V usage is TRBV5-1 and J usage is TRBJ1-1; TRBD1 might be the D (5 bases). The CDR3 sequence is 12 residues long. Trimming pared 3 bases from V and 6 bases from J, leaving 9 bases between. Germline-derived CDR1 and CDR2 are SGHRS and YFSETQ. CDR3 coding DNA: TGCGCCAGCAGCTCGAGGGGTTCTGAAGCTTTCTTT. It encodes CASSSRGSEAFF. The full variable domain, completed using reference TRBV5-1 and TRBJ1-1, is KAGVTQTPRYLIKTRGQQVTLSCSPISGHRSVSWYQQTPGQGLQFLFEYFSETQRNKGNFPGRFSGRQFSNSRSEMNVSTLELGDSALYLCASSSRGSEAFFGQGTRLTVV.

The rearrangement links TRBV7-8 to TRBJ1-1, with a weak D call TRBD1 (5 bases). The CDR3 has 16 amino acids. CDR1 is SGHVS, CDR2 FQNEAQ, per germline. V was pared by 3 bases and J by 1 base, with 15 bases between. The CDR3 spells CASSFSGGSGNTEAFF. CDR3 DNA: TGTGCCAGCAGCTTTTCGGGGGGGTCTGGGAACACTGAAGCTTTCTTT.

The J gene is TRBJ2-7, the V gene TRBV11-2; 10 bases align to TRBD2. Germline-derived CDR1 and CDR2 are SGHAT and FQNNGV. This CDR3 is built from 14 residues. The V gene end was trimmed by 5 bases and the J gene end by 2 bases; junction bases not matched to a gene: 3. The CDR3 DNA is TGTGCCAGCAGCCCACTAGCGGGGCCCTACGAGCAGTACTTC. It translates to CASSPLAGPYEQYF. Full variable domain (missing parts from reference TRBV11-2 and TRBJ2-7): EAGVAQSPRYKIIEKRQSVAFWCNPISGHATLYWYQQILGQGPKLLIQFQNNGVVDDSQLPKDRFSAERLKGVDSTLKIQPAKLEDSAVYLCASSPLAGPYEQYFGPGTRLTVT.

The count of this clone is one. This sequence joins TRBV27 and TRBJ2-7; maybe TRBD1 (6 bases). V was cut by 7 bases and J by 3 bases, with 7 bases left in between. The CDR3 consists of 11 residues. Germline-derived CDR1 and CDR2 are MNHEY and SMNVEV (reference sequence). Written as DNA, the CDR3 is TGTGCCAGCACGGACAGCTACGAGCAGTACTTC. This gives the protein CASTDSYEQYF.

The chain joins TRBV5-1 to TRBJ2-1; D is uncertain. V lost 4 bases to trimming and J lost 2 bases, with 7 bases between them. Germline-derived CDR1 and CDR2 are SGHRS and YFSETQ. CDR3 length: 13 residues. Written as DNA, the CDR3 is TGCGCCAGCAGCGGTCGCACCTACAATGAGCAGTTCTTC. This translates into CASSGRTYNEQFF.